In this sample, the clone carrying this TCR beta chain turned up once. Its matching antigen is unknown. Germline V gene data show CDR1 as MNHEY and CDR2 as SVGAGI. The length of the CDR3 is 14 residues. V shed 6 bases, J shed 3 bases, and the junction held 3 bases outside the gene matches. The data originate from a study of T cell responses to AZD1222 COVID-19 vaccine. Findings and limits, study-wide: The donor cohort was predominantly white British with a female majority, and clonal diversity may have been underestimated.

Profiled with immunoSEQ multiplex PCR; TCRdb holds only in-frame clones, not every one. This sample yields over 100,000 clones, of which roughly nine tenths are seen a single time; around 3.1% belongs to the top ten. The genes are TRBV6-5 and TRBJ2-2, with 8 bases lining up with TRBD2. The sequencing used peripheral blood, collected on day 0 of AZD1222 vaccination. The receptor comes from an adult in good health. The CDR3 region is CASREREHTGELFF. CDR3 DNA sequence: TGTGCCAGCAGAGAGCGGGAGCACACCGGGGAGCTGTTTTTT.